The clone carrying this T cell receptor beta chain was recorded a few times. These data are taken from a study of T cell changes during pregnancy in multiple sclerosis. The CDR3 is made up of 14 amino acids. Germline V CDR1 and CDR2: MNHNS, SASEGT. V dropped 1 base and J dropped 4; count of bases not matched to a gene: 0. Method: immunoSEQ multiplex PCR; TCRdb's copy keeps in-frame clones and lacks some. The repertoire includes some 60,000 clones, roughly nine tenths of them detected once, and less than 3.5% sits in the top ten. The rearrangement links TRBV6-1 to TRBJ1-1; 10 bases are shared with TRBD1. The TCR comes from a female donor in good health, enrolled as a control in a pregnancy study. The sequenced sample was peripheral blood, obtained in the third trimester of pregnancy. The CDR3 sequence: CASSEGTGGTEAFF. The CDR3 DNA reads TGTGCCAGCAGTGAAGGGACAGGGGGCACTGAAGCTTTCTTT.